The 26 T cell receptor beta chains in this list originate from one sample, sequenced in a study of T cells in Graves' hyperthyroidism and ophthalmopathy. TCR beta CDR3 regions were amplified from RNA transcripts. With the HTBI primer set, the TCR CDR3 went through a first round of RT-PCR. MiXCR, applied by TCRdb to the multiplex PCR reads, yields one record per CDR3 protein. The data hold roughly 98,000 distinct CDR3 sequences, with approximately 42% observed a single time. The sample consisted of peripheral blood or thyroid tissue (not recorded which). The receptors derive from a woman aged 25 to 39 with Graves' hyperthyroidism.

This rearrangement joins TRBV10-2 to TRBJ2-7; TRBD2 aligns across 7 bases. This CDR3 has 16 amino acids. Germline loops: CDR1 WSHSY, CDR2 SAAADI. J gave up 6 bases and V 10 bases, and 21 bases lay outside the gene matches. CDR3 nucleotide sequence: TGCGCCACTTCGTCCTTCGTGGGGGGGATAAGCGGCGAGCAGTACTTC. Its protein is CATSSFVGGISGEQYF.

This clonotype was recorded at least ten times. This chain joins TRBV3-1 and TRBJ2-7; 7 nucleotides match TRBD1. From germline, CDR1 is LGHDT and CDR2 YNNKEL (reference sequence). After removal of 8 bases from V and 3 bases from J, the junction contained 10 bases not matched to a gene. The CDR3 is made up of 14 amino acids. CDR3: CASYGTVNLYEQYF. The CDR3, as DNA: TGTGCCAGCTACGGGACAGTGAACCTCTACGAGCAGTACTTC.

This clonotype was detected ten times or more. The V and J genes are TRBV10-1 and TRBJ1-1; the D is unclear. There are 12 residues in the CDR3. The V gene lost 3 bases and the J gene lost 3 bases, with 5 bases spanning the gap. Germline V CDR1 and CDR2: WNHNN, SYGVQD (reference sequence). Written as DNA, the CDR3 is TGCGCCAGCAGTGACGGATACACTGAAGCTTTCTTT. Protein sequence: CASSDGYTEAFF.

This clonotype was recorded many times. This sequence joins TRBV12-3 or TRBV12-4 and TRBJ2-3; D is unresolved. CDR3 length: 13 residues. V was trimmed by 5 bases and J by 0 bases, leaving 6 bases between them. CDR3 DNA: TGTGCCAGCAGTCCTCCTAGCACAGATACGCAGTATTTT. This gives the protein CASSPPSTDTQYF.

This clonotype occurred many times. The V and J genes are TRBV6-6 and TRBJ1-5, with D possibly being TRBD1 (6 bases). The CDR3 sequence is 13 residues long. With 5 bases removed from V and 9 bases from J, the gap between germline ends came to 14 bases. CDR1 is MNHNY, CDR2 SVGAGI, per germline (reference sequence). The CDR3 region has the DNA TGTGCCAGCAGTGTATCAGGGGAGCGGCCCCAGCATTTT. Residues: CASSVSGERPQHF.

With respect to this clonotype: A read error is possible here, since a much larger clone lies one base away. The chain links TRBV27 to TRBJ1-5, with 12 positions matching TRBD1. The length of the CDR3 is 16 residues. CDR1 and CDR2 (germline): MNHEY, SMNVEV (reference sequence). The CDR3 region is CAGSKSGTGGDQPQHF. The CDR3 DNA follows: TGTGCCGGCAGTAAATCCGGGACAGGGGGCGATCAGCCCCAGCATTTT.

At least ten counts were recorded for this clonotype. The chain uses TRBV6-5 and TRBJ2-7; the D is unclear. Looked up from germline, CDR1 is MNHEY and CDR2 is SVGAGI. This CDR3 has 13 amino acids. Trimming took 1 base from V and 5 from J, leaving 9 bases between them. The CDR3 spells CASSYWAMDEQYF. The CDR3 DNA sequence: TGTGCCAGCAGTTACTGGGCCATGGACGAGCAGTACTTC.

This clonotype has at least ten counts. A much larger clone sits a single nucleotide away, making a read error possible. This chain uses TRBV28 with TRBJ2-7; D ambiguous. Germline loops: CDR1 MDHEN, CDR2 SYDVKM. The CDR3 spans 13 residues. CDR3 DNA sequence: TGTGCCTGCAGCCCCTCCGTTCTTTACGAGCAGTACTTC. It specifies CACSPSVLYEQYF.

The V call is TRBV20-1, the J call TRBJ2-7, with 10 bases fitting TRBD2. The CDR3 totals 14 residues. Germline V gene sequence: CDR1 DFQATT, CDR2 SNEGSKA (reference sequence). V trimming: 3 bases; J trimming: 0 bases; junction bases outside the gene matches: 2. This CDR3 reads CSARASGSSYEQYF. CDR3 coding DNA: TGCAGTGCTAGGGCTAGCGGGAGCTCCTACGAGCAGTACTTC.

This clonotype was seen once. A much larger clonotype is one base distant, so this may be a read error. The rearrangement uses TRBV7-2 and TRBJ2-7; no clear D gene. The germline V and J ends were trimmed by 5 bases and 5 bases, with 7 bases remaining between them. This CDR3 spans 11 amino acids. Germline V gives CDR1 SGHTA, CDR2 FQGNSA. In nucleotides, the CDR3 is TGTGCCAGCAGCCCTAGGGACGAGCAGTACTTC. Its translation is CASSPRDEQYF. Variable domain in full (rest from reference TRBV7-2 and TRBJ2-7): GAGVSQSPSNKVTEKGKDVELRCDPISGHTALYWYRQSLGQGLEFLIYFQGNSAPDKSGLPSDRFSAERTGGSVSTLTIQRTQQEDSAVYLCASSPRDEQYFGPGTRLTVT.

This clonotype came up a few times. This rearrangement joins TRBV20-1 to TRBJ2-5, with 7 bases identical to TRBD1. After removal of 6 bases from V and 5 bases from J, the junction contained 9 bases not matched to a gene. The germline CDR1 and CDR2 sequences are DFQATT and SNEGSKA (reference sequence). The CDR3 length is 13 residues. The CDR3 is CSAARTGLETQYF. The CDR3 DNA reads TGCAGTGCCGCCCGGACAGGTCTGGAGACCCAGTACTTC.

This clonotype was recorded many times. This chain uses TRBV6-1 with TRBJ2-2; D perhaps matches TRBD2 (5 bases). V was clipped by 4 bases and J by 5 bases, with 11 bases between them. Germline V CDR1 and CDR2: MNHNS, SASEGT. The CDR3 runs to 14 residues. The CDR3 DNA sequence: TGTGCCAGCAGTGGCGGACTGGGAACCGGGGAGCTGTTTTTT. Its protein product is CASSGGLGTGELFF.

V and J are TRBV2 and TRBJ2-7; TRBD1 aligns across 7 bases. The CDR3 extends over 16 amino acids. The V and J ends lost 11 bases and 2 bases, in that order; junction bases with no gene match: 18. Germline V gene data show CDR1 as SNHLY and CDR2 as FYNNEI. The CDR3 is CAGTWTGLAAPYEQYF. CDR3 DNA: TGTGCCGGCACCTGGACAGGACTGGCGGCACCCTACGAGCAGTACTTC.

Regarding this clonotype: This is likely a read error, given that the CDR3 carries no conserved phenylalanine or tryptophan at its end. The chain uses TRBV20-1 and TRBJ1-6; 7 bases fit TRBD1. The V gene's germline CDR1 is DFQATT and CDR2 SNEGSKA (reference sequence). CDR3 length: 12 residues. J gave up 8 bases and V 5 bases, and 3 bases lay outside the gene matches. The CDR3 DNA reads as TGCAGTGCTTCAACAGGGGATTCACCCCTCCACCTT. It encodes CSASTGDSPLHL.

The V call is TRBV5-4, the J call TRBJ2-6; possible D gene TRBD1, 6 bases. Germline lookup yields CDR1 SGHNT and CDR2 YYREEE (reference sequence). The CDR3 runs 17 residues. The V end was cut by 0 bases, the J end by 0 bases, with 10 bases between. The CDR3 here is CASSLARGDSGANVLTF. CDR3 sequence (DNA): TGTGCCAGCAGCTTGGCCAGGGGTGACTCTGGGGCCAACGTCCTGACTTTC. Full variable domain (missing parts from reference TRBV5-4 and TRBJ2-6): ETGVTQSPTHLIKTRGQQVTLRCSSQSGHNTVSWYQQALGQGPQFIFQYYREEENGRGNFPPRFSGLQFPNYSSELNVNALELDDSALYLCASSLARGDSGANVLTFGAGSRLTVL.

As for this clonotype: No conserved phenylalanine or tryptophan ends this CDR3, so it is likely a read error. The V call is TRBV20-1, the J call TRBJ1-3; TRBD1 agrees at 9 bases. CDR1 and CDR2 (germline): DFQATT, SNEGSKA (reference sequence). This CDR3 comprises 14 residues. The CDR3 DNA sequence: TGCAGCGCTAGTGACAGGGGGACTGGAAACACCATATATCTT. Protein product: CSASDRGTGNTIYL.

A remark on this clonotype: This may be a read error, as it is one base from a much larger clone. Likely a read error: the CDR3 ends without its conserved phenylalanine or tryptophan. The chain employs TRBV20-1 and TRBJ2-3; 10 bases are shared with TRBD2. Germline-derived CDR1 and CDR2 are DFQATT and SNEGSKA (reference sequence). Trimming cost V 3 bases and J 6 bases; bases outside gene matches: 9. This CDR3 has 15 residues. The CDR3 bases are TGCAGTGCTAGTGGAGCGGGAGGGGTGTTGGATACGCAGTATATT. This translates into CSASGAGGVLDTQYI.

This clonotype occurred once. The V call is TRBV20-1, the J call TRBJ1-5; no reliable D call. Germline CDR1 is DFQATT and CDR2 is SNEGSKA (reference sequence). Trimming took off 5 bases at V and 9 bases at J, with 2 bases between the two ends. The CDR3 runs 8 residues. CDR3 in amino acids: CSAGPQHF. The CDR3 DNA sequence: TGCAGTGCTGGGCCCCAGCATTTT.

This clonotype came up many times. The chain links TRBV20-1 to TRBJ2-5, with TRBD2 as a possible D gene (5 bases). The length of the CDR3 is 13 residues. V was pared by 6 bases and J by 1 base, with 12 bases between. CDR1 is DFQATT and CDR2 is SNEGSKA in the germline V gene (reference sequence). CDR3 nucleotides: TGCAGTGCGCCCACTAGGAGCCAAGAGACCCAGTACTTC. Translated, it gives CSAPTRSQETQYF.

This clonotype was found many times. V is TRBV28 and J is TRBJ2-5, with D possibly TRBD2 on 6 matching bases. V lost 6 bases to trimming and J lost 4 bases, with 15 bases between them. Germline V lookup: CDR1 MDHEN, CDR2 SYDVKM. The CDR3 covers 14 residues. CDR3 coding DNA: TGTGCCAGCAGCAAATTCAGGGAGGCAGAGACCCAGTACTTC. Translated: CASSKFREAETQYF.

Ten or more counts support this clonotype. The V call is TRBV27, the J call TRBJ1-1; no definite D call. The germline V and J ends were trimmed by 4 bases and 0 bases, with 9 bases remaining between them. The germline V gene encodes CDR1 MNHEY and CDR2 SMNVEV (reference sequence). There are 14 residues in the CDR3. The CDR3 DNA reads as TGTGCCAGCAGTTACATTGGCGTGAACACTGAAGCTTTCTTT. Translating gives CASSYIGVNTEAFF.

This clonotype was seen repeatedly, ten times or more. V gene TRBV7-6 combines with J gene TRBJ2-7; TRBD1 matches at 9 bases. The V and J ends lost 5 bases and 6 bases, in that order; junction bases with no gene match: 11. CDR3 length: 15 residues. Germline assignment: CDR1 SGHVS and CDR2 FNYEAQ. The chain's CDR3 is CASSTQGTGIVEQYF. The CDR3 coding sequence is TGTGCCAGCAGCACCCAGGGGACAGGGATAGTCGAGCAGTACTTC.

In this sample, this clonotype turned up many times. The genes are TRBV7-9 and TRBJ2-2; 7 bases are a match to TRBD1. Germline CDR1 reads SEHNR; CDR2 reads FQNEAQ (reference sequence). V trimming: 5 bases; J trimming: 7 bases; junction bases outside the gene matches: 7. This CDR3 spans 14 amino acids. CDR3 sequence: CASSPGQVGGELFF. DNA of the CDR3: TGTGCCAGCAGCCCCGGACAGGTCGGCGGGGAGCTGTTTTTT.

The chain recombines TRBV15 with TRBJ1-1; D is unresolved. The CDR3 spans 15 residues. V gave up 3 bases and J gave up 1 base, with 12 bases separating them. Germline CDR1 and CDR2: LNHNV and YYDKDF (reference sequence). The DNA for the CDR3 is TGTGCCACCAGCAGCCAAAACCCGGGGAACACTGAAGCTTTCTTT. Encoded protein: CATSSQNPGNTEAFF.

This clonotype was detected many times. This rearrangement joins TRBV2 to TRBJ2-3, with D tentatively TRBD2 (5 bases). CDR1 is SNHLY and CDR2 is FYNNEI in the germline V gene. The V end was cut by 3 bases, the J end by 7 bases, with 11 bases between. The CDR3 loop spans 13 amino acids. CDR3 sequence (DNA): TGTGCCAGCAGTGATGGGATAGCGAATACGCAGTATTTT. It codes for CASSDGIANTQYF.

This clonotype was observed at least ten times. The chain couples TRBV5-6 to TRBJ2-3; D call uncertain. CDR1 SGHDT and CDR2 YYEEEE come from the germline V gene. The CDR3 covers 13 residues. V lost 3 bases and J 0 bases, leaving 5 bases between the germline ends. The CDR3 nucleotides are TGTGCCAGCAGCTCCCCAAGCACAGATACGCAGTATTTT. Its protein is CASSSPSTDTQYF.